The 27 T cell receptor beta chains below come from one sample, sequenced in a study of blood T cell repertoires in COVID-19. The table came from immunoSEQ multiplex PCR; TCRdb's copy has only in-frame clones and leaves some out. The data contain about 81,000 clones, about 80% of them singletons. The sequencing input was peripheral blood. The source of these receptors is a human donor in a cohort sampled during active COVID-19.

This chain links TRBV19 with TRBJ1-5; D remains ambiguous. V gave up 4 bases and J gave up 5 bases, with 9 bases separating them. The CDR3 length is 13 residues. From germline, CDR1 is LNHDA and CDR2 SQIVND (reference sequence). Here the CDR3 reads CASSRAGDQPQHF. The CDR3 DNA is TGTGCCAGTAGTAGAGCCGGAGATCAGCCCCAGCATTTT. Full variable domain (rest looked up from reference TRBV19 and TRBJ1-5): DGGITQSPKYLFRKEGQNVTLSCEQNLNHDAMYWYRQDPGQGLRLIYYSQIVNDFQKGDIAEGYSVSREKKESFPLTVTSAQKNPTAFYLCASSRAGDQPQHFGDGTRLSIL.

The V and J genes are TRBV10-3 and TRBJ2-7; 7 nucleotides match TRBD1. Germline assignment: CDR1 ENHRY and CDR2 SYGVKD. V shed 11 bases, J shed 5 bases, and the junction held 15 bases outside the gene matches. The CDR3 length is 14 residues. Written as DNA, the CDR3 is TGTGCCTCTCGATCTCAGGGGGTAGGCGACGAGCAGTACTTC. This translates into CASRSQGVGDEQYF.

The V gene is TRBV7-9, the J gene TRBJ2-3; 12 nucleotides align to TRBD2. Unmatched junction bases numbered 13, after V lost 6 bases and J lost 0 bases. CDR1 and CDR2 from the germline V gene are SEHNR and FQNEAQ (reference sequence). The CDR3 sequence is 19 residues long. In nucleotides, the CDR3 is TGTGCCAGCAGATACCTCCTAGCGGGGGGGCCTGATAGCACAGATACGCAGTATTTT. It codes for CASRYLLAGGPDSTDTQYF.

This sequence joins TRBV10-3 and TRBJ2-2, with D possibly matching TRBD1 (6 bases). This CDR3 has 16 amino acids. Looked up from germline, CDR1 is ENHRY and CDR2 is SYGVKD. V was trimmed by 7 bases and J by 1 base, leaving 16 bases between them. CDR3 in DNA: TGTGCCATCACCCAAGGACAGTCCGGGAACACCGGGGAGCTGTTTTTT. This encodes CAITQGQSGNTGELFF.

The chain is built from TRBV6-5 and TRBJ2-7, with D possibly TRBD1 on 6 matching bases. V was pared by 0 bases and J by 4 bases, with 10 bases between. Germline V lookup: CDR1 MNHEY, CDR2 SVGAGI. The CDR3 extends over 14 amino acids. CDR3 region: CASSYSWDTYEQYF. The CDR3 region has the DNA TGTGCCAGCAGTTACTCTTGGGACACTTACGAGCAGTACTTC.

J is TRBJ1-6 and V is TRBV2; D ambiguous. The CDR3 loop spans 13 amino acids. V shed 3 bases and J shed 5 bases, with 5 bases lying between them. The germline V gene encodes CDR1 SNHLY and CDR2 FYNNEI. The CDR3 nucleotides are TGTGCCAGCAGTGAGCCAGATAATTCACCCCTCCACTTT. It yields the protein CASSEPDNSPLHF. The whole variable domain, remainder taken from reference TRBV2 and TRBJ1-6, is EPEVTQTPSHQVTQMGQEVILRCVPISNHLYFYWYRQILGQKVEFLVSFYNNEISEKSEIFDDQFSVERPDGSNFTLKIRSTKLEDSAMYFCASSEPDNSPLHFGNGTRLTVT.

J is TRBJ1-1 and V is TRBV3-1 (or the pseudogene TRBV3-2); D gene ambiguous. This CDR3 is built from 12 residues. Trimming shortened V by 3 bases and J by 2 bases, and 4 bases separated the two germline ends. Germline values: CDR1 LGHDT, CDR2 YNNKEL (reference sequence). In DNA form, the CDR3 reads TGTGCCAGCAGCCAGAGAAACACTGAAGCTTTCTTT. This encodes CASSQRNTEAFF.

J is TRBJ2-3 and V is TRBV10-3; 10 bases align to TRBD1. This CDR3 has 13 amino acids. Germline-derived CDR1 and CDR2 are ENHRY and SYGVKD. The CDR3 DNA is TGTGCAACCGGGACAGGGGCCACAGATACGCAGTATTTT. This gives the protein CATGTGATDTQYF.

This sequence joins TRBV6-4 and TRBJ1-6; D is ambiguous. CDR1 and CDR2 from the germline V gene are MRHNA and SNTAGT. Trimming took 0 bases from V and 6 from J, leaving 6 bases between them. The CDR3 totals 14 residues. The CDR3 spells CASSDSLGNSPLHF. The CDR3 coding sequence is TGTGCCAGCAGTGACTCCCTCGGTAATTCACCCCTCCACTTT.

The table lists this clone with a count of one. The chain couples TRBV9 to TRBJ1-2; tentative D call: TRBD1 (5 bases). Trimming shortened V by 6 bases and J by 2 bases, and 11 bases separated the two germline ends. Germline loops: CDR1 SGDLS, CDR2 YYNGEE. The CDR3 contains 13 residues. This chain's CDR3 is CASTPGSNYGYTF. In nucleotides, the CDR3 is TGTGCCAGCACCCCAGGGTCCAACTATGGCTACACCTTC.

V gene TRBV7-2 combines with J gene TRBJ1-5, with TRBD1 matching 8 bases. Germline V lookup: CDR1 SGHTA, CDR2 FQGNSA. V shed 1 base, J shed 6 bases, and the junction held 5 bases outside the gene matches. The CDR3 runs to 15 residues. CDR3: CASSLGQGAGQPQHF. CDR3 bases: TGTGCCAGCAGCTTAGGGCAGGGGGCTGGTCAGCCCCAGCATTTT.

The chain combines TRBV6-6 with TRBJ2-1; 13 nucleotides align to TRBD2. The junction had 14 bases not matched to a gene; V was cut back by 5 bases and J by 10 bases. CDR1 is MNHNY, CDR2 SVGAGI, per germline (reference sequence). This CDR3 contains 17 residues. The CDR3: CASSPWTSGGPSSEQFF. In nucleotides, the CDR3 is TGTGCCAGCAGTCCCTGGACTAGCGGGGGCCCATCCTCAGAGCAGTTCTTC.

This clone has a handful of counts. The rearrangement uses TRBV7-9 and TRBJ2-1, with D maybe TRBD1 (6 bases). V was pared by 4 bases and J by 7 bases, with 8 bases between. Germline loops: CDR1 SEHNR, CDR2 FQNEAQ (reference sequence). This CDR3 has 12 amino acids. CDR3 residues: CASSWDNNEQFF. CDR3 nucleotides: TGTGCCAGCAGCTGGGACAATAATGAGCAGTTCTTC.

This clone was seen a few times. The rearrangement links TRBV10-3 to TRBJ2-7; 7 nucleotides agree with TRBD2. V gave up 8 bases and J gave up 4 bases; unmatched junction bases: 5. Per the germline V gene, CDR1 is ENHRY and CDR2 is SYGVKD. The CDR3 has 12 residues. For the CDR3, the DNA is TGTGCCATCGGGGGGGTGATATACGAGCAGTACTTC. Translating it yields CAIGGVIYEQYF.

The rearrangement joins TRBV19 to TRBJ2-1; 7 bases are a match to TRBD2. The CDR3 runs 13 residues. Germline V gene data show CDR1 as LNHDA and CDR2 as SQIVND (reference sequence). V was clipped by 4 bases and J by 6 bases; unmatched bases: 3. CDR3 DNA sequence: TGTGCCAGTAGTAGGGGGGGGACCAATGAGCAGTTCTTC. This translates into CASSRGGTNEQFF.

J is TRBJ2-7 and V is TRBV5-4, with D tentatively TRBD1 (6 bases). The CDR3 runs 13 residues. Trimming took off 3 bases at V and 6 bases at J, with 13 bases between the two ends. Germline V gives CDR1 SGHNT, CDR2 YYREEE (reference sequence). This CDR3 reads CASSSDSIGEQYF. In nucleotides, the CDR3 is TGTGCCAGCAGCTCGGACAGTATCGGCGAGCAGTACTTC.

The chain has TRBV6-2 or TRBV6-3 and TRBJ2-6; 7 bases map to TRBD1. V trimming: 4 bases; J trimming: 0 bases; junction bases outside the gene matches: 6. CDR1 and CDR2 from the germline V gene are MNHEY and SVGEGT. The CDR3 is 17 residues long. CDR3: CASSSDRPRSGANVLTF. The CDR3 coding sequence is TGTGCCAGCAGTTCGGACAGGCCCCGCTCTGGGGCCAACGTCCTGACTTTC.

In DNA form, the CDR3 reads TGTGCCAGCTCACCCGTCAGTAACTATGGCTACACCTTC. It specifies CASSPVSNYGYTF. The chain uses TRBV18 and TRBJ1-2; D ambiguous. The CDR3 loop spans 13 amino acids. V was pared by 3 bases and J by 1 base, with 6 bases between. Germline V gene sequence: CDR1 KGHSH, CDR2 LQKENI.

The chain joins TRBV21-1 to TRBJ2-2; the D segment call TRBD1 is taken from the table without a DNA check. TRBV21-1 is given as a pseudogene. This CDR3 is 19 amino acids long. CDR3 sequence (DNA): TGTGCCAGCAGCAAAGGCCGGCTAAGGGGCAGGACGAACACCGGGGAGCTGTTTTTT. This gives the protein CASSKGRLRGRTNTGELFF.

The rearrangement links TRBV6-1 to TRBJ1-5; unclear D gene. Germline lookup yields CDR1 MNHNS and CDR2 SASEGT. Trimming stripped 3 bases from V and 3 bases from J, with 18 bases between. The CDR3 contains 17 residues. CDR3 in DNA: TGTGCCAGCAGTGATTCTATAAAGGCGGGAAACAATCAGCCCCAGCATTTT. Translation: CASSDSIKAGNNQPQHF.

V is TRBV6-1 and J is TRBJ1-3, with D hard to call. CDR3 length: 15 residues. Germline values: CDR1 MNHNS, CDR2 SASEGT. Deletions cut 3 bases from V and 4 bases from J, with 13 bases between. This chain's CDR3 is CASSEALHAGNTIYF. The CDR3 region has the DNA TGTGCCAGCAGTGAGGCCCTCCACGCCGGAAACACCATATATTTT.

This chain uses TRBV5-1 with TRBJ1-1; 12 bases match TRBD1. The junction had 7 bases not matched to a gene; V was cut back by 2 bases and J by 5 bases. The germline CDR1 and CDR2 sequences are SGHRS and YFSETQ. This CDR3 region has 16 residues. For the CDR3, the DNA is TGCGCCAGCAGCTTCCGGGACAGGGGGCGTCGAACTGAAGCTTTCTTT. Encoded protein: CASSFRDRGRRTEAFF.

V usage is TRBV5-1 and J usage is TRBJ2-2; 11 bases are a match to TRBD2. This CDR3 region has 17 residues. Germline assignment: CDR1 SGHRS and CDR2 YFSETQ. The V and J ends lost 2 bases and 0 bases, in that order; junction bases with no gene match: 3. CDR3 protein: CASSLGLAGANTGELFF. The CDR3 nucleotides read TGCGCCAGCAGCTTAGGACTAGCGGGCGCGAACACCGGGGAGCTGTTTTTT.

CDR3 nucleotide sequence: TGTGCCAGCAGCCGAGGTCGCATTGCACTTCAAACCCCTAACTATGGCTACACCTTC. This sequence encodes CASSRGRIALQTPNYGYTF. The chain couples TRBV7-8 to TRBJ1-2; D is ambiguous. V lost 5 bases and J lost 0, with 25 bases in between. Germline CDR1 and CDR2: SGHVS and FQNEAQ. The CDR3 is 19 residues long.

The V and J genes are TRBV28 and TRBJ1-4, with 7 nucleotides matching TRBD1. Germline loops: CDR1 MDHEN, CDR2 SYDVKM. J lost 6 bases, V lost 7 bases, and 5 bases had no gene match. The CDR3 consists of 13 residues. CDR3 nucleotides: TGTGCCAGCATGACAGGGTCCCATGAAAAACTGTTTTTT. Its translation: CASMTGSHEKLFF.

This rearrangement joins TRBV5-1 to TRBJ1-2; 8 positions match TRBD1. V lost 7 bases to trimming and J lost 6 bases; unmatched junction nucleotides: 23. The CDR3 runs to 18 residues. Germline-derived CDR1 and CDR2 are SGHRS and YFSETQ. The CDR3 DNA follows: TGCGCCAGCGGACAGGGATACATCAGACGGTTGCCCGATGATGGCTACACCTTC. It is translated as CASGQGYIRRLPDDGYTF.

The chain links TRBV7-9 to TRBJ1-1, with D unresolved. V lost 5 bases to trimming and J lost 1 base, with 5 bases between them. Germline V gene data show CDR1 as SEHNR and CDR2 as FQNEAQ (reference sequence). The CDR3 contains 12 residues. Here the CDR3 reads CASSRWNTEAFF. DNA for the CDR3: TGTGCCAGCAGCCGGTGGAACACTGAAGCTTTCTTT.